This T cell receptor (beta chain) is drawn from a study of human T cells and chemical hapten exposure. Notes on the study in general: Positive correlation was observed between PT1 expanded TCR counts and patch test score. TCRs at a frequency above 1 in 1000 stayed unchanged with DPC sensitization.

Time point described: patch test 1, 2 weeks after DPC sensitization. Treatment denoted: therapeutic diphenylcyclopropenone sensitization with weekly scalp DPC. Non-pregnant alopecia patients aged 18 to 70, suitable for DPC therapy. This clonotype was counted only a few times. The antigen is unknown. The V gene end was trimmed by 1 base and the J gene end by 1 base; junction bases not matched to a gene: 3. This CDR3 has 16 residues. CDR1 SGHVS and CDR2 FQNEAQ come from the germline V gene. TCRdb independently ran MiXCR on the RACE reads; one entry per CDR3 protein. Of around 69,000 distinct CDR3 sequences in the sample, around 9.8% were seen once.

This TCR came from a woman aged 40 to 50 with alopecia areata. Some clones in this sample may be carry-over from other donors' samples. The chain couples TRBV7-8 to TRBJ2-5; 10 nucleotides line up with TRBD1. This specimen consisted of whole blood, obtained in connection with sensitization to the hapten diphenylcyclopropenone (DPC). The CDR3 loop is CASSLEDRGVQETQYF. The CDR3 DNA sequence: TGTGCCAGCAGCTTAGAGGACAGGGGGGTCCAAGAGACCCAGTACTTC.